Following are 25 T cell receptor beta chains from one sample sequenced in a study of blood T cell repertoires in COVID-19. Profiled with immunoSEQ multiplex PCR; TCRdb holds only in-frame clones, not every one. Of 120,000 or so clones in the sample, approximately 80% were seen once. The sequenced material came from peripheral blood. These receptors came from a human donor in a cohort sampled during active COVID-19.

This rearrangement joins TRBV9 to TRBJ1-5; D remains unclear. CDR1 is SGDLS, CDR2 YYNGEE, per germline. The CDR3 contains 15 residues. Trimming pared 4 bases from V and 5 bases from J, leaving 16 bases between. The CDR3 spells CASSRGTTADQPQHF. CDR3 coding DNA: TGTGCCAGCAGCCGAGGAACTACGGCCGATCAGCCCCAGCATTTT.

The genes are TRBV6-5 and TRBJ2-1; 7 positions match TRBD2. The CDR3 consists of 14 residues. J was trimmed by 7 bases and V by 7 bases; bases with no gene match: 10. Germline CDR1 and CDR2: MNHEY and SVGAGI. The CDR3: CASTLTSGGNEQFF. DNA of the CDR3: TGTGCCAGCACCCTAACCTCGGGAGGTAATGAGCAGTTCTTC.

The chain joins TRBV9 to TRBJ2-2, with D tentatively TRBD1 (6 bases). Trimming shortened V by 3 bases and J by 1 base, and 7 bases separated the two germline ends. This CDR3 comprises 14 residues. CDR1 and CDR2 from the germline V gene are SGDLS and YYNGEE. This CDR3 is CASSGGLNTGELFF. CDR3 sequence (DNA): TGTGCCAGCAGCGGGGGGCTGAACACCGGGGAGCTGTTTTTT. The whole variable domain, filled in from reference TRBV9 and TRBJ2-2, reads DSGVTQTPKHLITATGQRVTLRCSPRSGDLSVYWYQQSLDQGLQFLIQYYNGEERAKGNILERFSAQQFPDLHSELNLSSLELGDSALYFCASSGGLNTGELFFGEGSRLTVL.

V is TRBV7-3 and J is TRBJ1-1; D is possibly TRBD1 (5 bases). Germline V gives CDR1 SGHTA, CDR2 FQGTGA. The CDR3 runs to 13 residues. The germline V and J ends were trimmed by 5 bases and 1 base, with 8 bases remaining between them. Here the CDR3 DNA reads TGTGCCAGCAGCATACAGGAGAACACTGAAGCTTTCTTT. It codes for CASSIQENTEAFF.

This rearrangement joins TRBV11-1 to TRBJ2-1; D may be TRBD2 (5 bases). V was clipped by 6 bases and J by 6 bases, with 21 bases between them. Germline-derived CDR1 and CDR2 are SGHAT and FQDESV (reference sequence). This CDR3 region has 16 residues. Here the CDR3 reads CASSSTLPPAGNEQFF. The CDR3, as DNA: TGTGCCAGCAGTTCTACCCTCCCACCGGCGGGCAATGAGCAGTTCTTC.

This clone was observed once. The J gene is TRBJ1-1, the V gene TRBV11-2; tentative D call: TRBD1 (5 bases). This CDR3 has 14 amino acids. V was shortened by 7 bases and J by 2 bases, with 14 bases between the two germline ends. Germline lookup yields CDR1 SGHAT and CDR2 FQNNGV. CDR3 sequence reads: CASTLSTVNTEAFF. Written as DNA, the CDR3 is TGTGCCAGCACTCTATCGACAGTTAACACTGAAGCTTTCTTT.

The chain uses TRBV7-2 and TRBJ2-7; 10 positions match TRBD2. There are 16 residues in the CDR3. Germline loops: CDR1 SGHTA, CDR2 FQGNSA. Losses at the gene ends were 1 base for V and 4 bases for J; bases not matched to a gene: 7. DNA of the CDR3: TGTGCCAGCAGCTTAGTGGCTAGCGGGAGTCAGTACGAGCAGTACTTC. The encoded protein is CASSLVASGSQYEQYF.

This clone was detected ten times or more. This CDR3 reads CASSIERGGYGYTF. DNA of the CDR3: TGTGCCAGTAGTATCGAAAGGGGAGGCTATGGCTACACCTTC. The chain recombines TRBV19 with TRBJ1-2, with a tentative D call TRBD1 (5 bases). This CDR3 is built from 14 residues. V lost 3 bases and J lost 4, with 12 bases in between. CDR1 and CDR2 (germline): LNHDA, SQIVND (reference sequence).

The chain combines TRBV2 with TRBJ2-3; the D gene is possibly TRBD1 (5 bases). The germline CDR1 and CDR2 sequences are SNHLY and FYNNEI. The CDR3 sequence is 15 residues long. V lost 2 bases, J lost 0 bases, and 9 bases lay in between. This chain's CDR3 is CASSEKGSSTDTQYF. The CDR3 nucleotides are TGTGCCAGCAGTGAAAAGGGGTCTAGCACAGATACGCAGTATTTT.

The chain combines TRBV5-5 with TRBJ2-1, with TRBD2 identical over 10 bases. V was clipped by 2 bases and J by 4 bases; unmatched bases: 12. Germline V gene lookup returns CDR1 SGHKS and CDR2 YYEKEE (reference sequence). This CDR3 is built from 18 residues. The CDR3 nucleotides read TGTGCCAGCAGCTTTACCTATGTTGGTAGCGGGGGGTACAATGAGCAGTTCTTC. Translated: CASSFTYVGSGGYNEQFF.

This sequence joins TRBV19 and TRBJ1-5, with 11 bases identical to TRBD1. Germline-derived CDR1 and CDR2 are LNHDA and SQIVND (reference sequence). The J segment lost 2 bases and the V segment lost 6 bases, leaving 9 bases of the junction unmatched. CDR3 size: 17 residues. CDR3 sequence reads: CASRGQGVTSGNQPQHF. The CDR3 DNA sequence: TGTGCCAGTAGGGGACAGGGGGTAACAAGCGGCAATCAGCCCCAGCATTTT.

The rearrangement joins TRBV7-8 to TRBJ2-7; 8 bases line up with TRBD2. Per the germline V gene, CDR1 is SGHVS and CDR2 is FQNEAQ. The CDR3 loop spans 15 amino acids. The ends lost 5 bases at V and 3 bases at J; junction bases unmatched: 9. The CDR3 DNA sequence: TGTGCCAGCAGCGGGGGCCGGGGGGGTTACTACGAGCAGTACTTC. Translated, it gives CASSGGRGGYYEQYF.

This sequence joins TRBV28 and TRBJ1-1, with 7 bases that match TRBD1. Unmatched junction bases numbered 11, after V lost 5 bases and J lost 5 bases. Germline loops: CDR1 MDHEN, CDR2 SYDVKM. CDR3 length: 15 residues. The CDR3 DNA follows: TGTGCCAGCAGTCCTGGGGACAGTACTCTAACTGAAGCTTTCTTT. It translates to CASSPGDSTLTEAFF.

CDR3 nucleotides: TGTGCCAGCAGTTACACGACAGGGGGCAATCAGCCCCAGCATTTT. This gives the protein CASSYTTGGNQPQHF. The chain couples TRBV6-2 or TRBV6-3 to TRBJ1-5; 8 nucleotides agree with TRBD1. The V segment lost 2 bases and the J segment 2 bases; nucleotides outside the gene matches: 2. The CDR3 loop spans 15 amino acids. Germline assignment: CDR1 MNHEY and CDR2 SVGEGT.

This chain uses TRBV27 with TRBJ2-7; 12 nucleotides match TRBD2. The V gene's germline CDR1 is MNHEY and CDR2 SMNVEV (reference sequence). V dropped 6 bases and J dropped 6; count of bases not matched to a gene: 6. This CDR3 is built from 14 residues. The DNA for the CDR3 is TGTGCCAGCAGGAAACTAGCGGGAGGAACCGAGCAGTACTTC. This translates into CASRKLAGGTEQYF.

This clone was observed a handful of times. The V and J genes are TRBV6-2 or TRBV6-3 and TRBJ1-5; TRBD1 might be the D (6 bases). Trimming took 6 bases from V and 0 from J, leaving 12 bases between them. Germline values: CDR1 MNHEY, CDR2 SVGEGT. CDR3 length: 15 residues. CDR3: CASSVGGHSNQPQHF. CDR3 coding DNA: TGTGCCAGCAGCGTCGGGGGGCATAGCAATCAGCCCCAGCATTTT.

The genes are TRBV14 and TRBJ1-2; D is possibly TRBD1 (6 bases). Germline values: CDR1 SGHDN, CDR2 FVKESK. V lost 5 bases and J 4 bases, leaving 26 bases between the germline ends. This CDR3 has 18 residues. The CDR3 DNA reads TGTGCCAGCAGCGCGAGTACCTTCGGGACACGAGCCCTCTATGGCTACACCTTC. This translates into CASSASTFGTRALYGYTF.

Only a few counts were recorded for this clone. V usage is TRBV28 and J usage is TRBJ1-2; D possibly corresponds to TRBD1 (6 bases). Looked up from germline, CDR1 is MDHEN and CDR2 is SYDVKM. CDR3 length: 13 amino acids. With 6 bases removed from V and 5 bases from J, the gap between germline ends came to 13 bases. The CDR3 DNA reads TGTGCCAGCAGCGTCCGCAGGGGATATGGCTACACCTTC. Translated, it gives CASSVRRGYGYTF.

The chain carries TRBV6-1 and TRBJ2-5; 9 bases fit TRBD2. The V gene end was trimmed by 1 base and the J gene end by 5 bases; junction bases not matched to a gene: 5. The CDR3 is made up of 15 amino acids. Germline assignment: CDR1 MNHNS and CDR2 SASEGT. The CDR3 DNA reads as TGTGCCAGCAGTGAAGGGGTAGCGGGAGTGGAGACCCAGTACTTC. Protein product: CASSEGVAGVETQYF.

This clone came up once. The chain links TRBV19 to TRBJ2-1, with TRBD2 identical over 12 bases. The CDR3 totals 17 residues. CDR1 is LNHDA, CDR2 SQIVND, per germline (reference sequence). Trimming took 5 bases from V and 2 from J; bases not matched to a gene: 7. CDR3 coding DNA: TGTGCCAGTAGTGTCCTAGGACTAGCGGGGACCTACAATGAGCAGTTCTTC. This gives the protein CASSVLGLAGTYNEQFF. The full variable domain, rest sourced from reference TRBV19 and TRBJ2-1, is DGGITQSPKYLFRKEGQNVTLSCEQNLNHDAMYWYRQDPGQGLRLIYYSQIVNDFQKGDIAEGYSVSREKKESFPLTVTSAQKNPTAFYLCASSVLGLAGTYNEQFFGPGTRLTVL.

The V gene is TRBV7-2, the J gene TRBJ2-2; D not resolved. V was shortened by 11 bases and J by 3 bases, with 10 bases between the two germline ends. The CDR3 is 12 residues long. The germline V gene has CDR1 SGHTA and CDR2 FQGNSA. CDR3 protein: CAGAVHTGELFF. CDR3 DNA sequence: TGTGCCGGAGCCGTGCACACCGGGGAGCTGTTTTTT.

This chain connects TRBV6-5 to TRBJ2-1; 9 bases are a match to TRBD2. This CDR3 spans 15 amino acids. The V gene end was trimmed by 4 bases and the J gene end by 5 bases; junction bases not matched to a gene: 6. CDR1 and CDR2 (germline): MNHEY, SVGAGI. Here the CDR3 DNA reads TGTGCCAGCAGTTTGGTTAGCGGGGGTAACAATGAGCAGTTCTTC. Its translation: CASSLVSGGNNEQFF.

This chain links TRBV5-4 with TRBJ2-1; 8 bases match TRBD2. After removal of 5 bases from V and 2 bases from J, the junction contained 6 bases not matched to a gene. This CDR3 is built from 15 residues. Per germline, CDR1 SGHNT and CDR2 YYREEE (reference sequence). CDR3 DNA sequence: TGTGCCAGCAGTTCTAAGCGGGAGCCCTACAATGAGCAGTTCTTC. Amino acids: CASSSKREPYNEQFF.

This chain uses TRBV30 with TRBJ2-1; TRBD2 might be the D (6 bases). The CDR3 consists of 14 residues. Per germline, CDR1 GTSNPN and CDR2 SVGIG (reference sequence). The ends were cut back, 5 bases at V and 4 bases at J, with 15 bases in the middle. For the CDR3, the DNA is TGTGCCTGGCGGAGGGCGGGACTTTACAATGAGCAGTTCTTC. This encodes CAWRRAGLYNEQFF.

This chain connects TRBV19 to TRBJ2-5, with TRBD1 matching over 9 bases. This CDR3 region has 13 residues. Trimming cost V 10 bases and J 5 bases; bases outside gene matches: 8. The V gene's germline CDR1 is LNHDA and CDR2 SQIVND (reference sequence). CDR3 sequence: CATQDRGYETQYF. CDR3 nucleotide sequence: TGTGCCACCCAGGACAGGGGATACGAGACCCAGTACTTC. The full variable domain, rest sourced from reference TRBV19 and TRBJ2-5, is DGGITQSPKYLFRKEGQNVTLSCEQNLNHDAMYWYRQDPGQGLRLIYYSQIVNDFQKGDIAEGYSVSREKKESFPLTVTSAQKNPTAFYLCATQDRGYETQYFGPGTRLLVL.